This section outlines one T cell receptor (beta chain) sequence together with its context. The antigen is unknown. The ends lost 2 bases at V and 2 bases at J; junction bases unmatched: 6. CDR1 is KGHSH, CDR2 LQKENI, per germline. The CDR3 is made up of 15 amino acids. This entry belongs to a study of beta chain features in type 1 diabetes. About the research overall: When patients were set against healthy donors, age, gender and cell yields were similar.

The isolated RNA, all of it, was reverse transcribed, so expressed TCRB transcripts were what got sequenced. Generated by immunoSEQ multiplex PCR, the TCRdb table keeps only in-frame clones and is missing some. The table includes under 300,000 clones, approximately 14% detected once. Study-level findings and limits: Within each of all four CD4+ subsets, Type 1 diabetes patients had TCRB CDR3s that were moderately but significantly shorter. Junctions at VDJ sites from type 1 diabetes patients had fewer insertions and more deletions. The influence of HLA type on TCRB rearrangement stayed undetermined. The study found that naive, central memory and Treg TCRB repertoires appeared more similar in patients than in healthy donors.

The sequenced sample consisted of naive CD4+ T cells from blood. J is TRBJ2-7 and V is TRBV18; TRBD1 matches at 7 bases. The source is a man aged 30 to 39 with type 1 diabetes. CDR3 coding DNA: TGTGCCAGCTCACCAGGTTGGACAGGCACCTACGAGCAGTACTTC. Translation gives CASSPGWTGTYEQYF.